The rows below give T cell receptor beta chains drawn from one sample of a study of Graves' ophthalmopathy and Graves' hyperthyroidism. TCRdb independently ran MiXCR on the multiplex PCR reads; one entry per CDR3 protein. The sample yields roughly 500,000 distinct CDR3 sequences, roughly 14% seen once. What was sequenced was blood. The receptors were sampled from a woman aged 25-40 years with Graves' ophthalmopathy. CDR3s include the opening cysteine and the closing phenylalanine or tryptophan.

v_call cdr3_aa
TRBV19 CASTNDRGYTGELFF
TRBV6-2/TRBV6-3 CASSRDYAYEQYF
TRBV12-3/TRBV12-4 CASTRGGYTF
TRBV19 CASSIVRFYGYTF
TRBV27 CASRIRQGGYEQYF
TRBV12-3/TRBV12-4 CASISWDKTQYF
TRBV28 CASSFGKDSHYEQYF
TRBV18 CASSPSHTGNEQYF
TRBV20-1 CSAPEAGSSYNEQFF
TRBV29-1 CSVDLEYGELFF
TRBV12-3/TRBV12-4 CASSPDKANTDAFF
TRBV19 CASSGLSGLNYGYTF
TRBV24-1 CATSDTRDRDITGELFF
TRBV28 CASSLGGSSTYEQYF
TRBV2 CASRYGTGGNTEAFF
TRBV12-3/TRBV12-4 CASAPGGWVYF
TRBV7-9 CASSLVRVGNTEAFF
TRBV2 CASGDSPFETQYF
TRBV20-1 CSARALDRGYEQYF
TRBV7-9 CATISGQGYEQYF
TRBV30 CAWSGGGQGVNYGYTF
TRBV6-1 CASTEASGSRETQYF
TRBV20-1 CSARVDGKETQYF
TRBV2 CASSGRDWSSYEQYF
TRBV20-1 CSANPRTGDFQETQYF
TRBV28 CASLATGGNQPQHF
TRBV20-1 CSATGLETQYF
TRBV28 CASSLSGFGYTF
TRBV28 CASSPRTGGTDTQYF
TRBV24-1 CATAGDGDGYTF
TRBV6-1 CASSHSGTNSYEQYF
TRBV28 CASRIGVRRTEAFF
TRBV5-1 CASSLTSGEETQYF
TRBV6-1 CASETAGTGGKNIQYF
TRBV2 CASSDQDGVGQPQHF
TRBV6-1 CASSETLSVYEQYF
TRBV6-1 CASSEAFAGTGTRGPQHF
TRBV3-1 CASSPGGLINQPQHF
TRBV29-1 CSVEEAAKYGYTF
TRBV6-4 CASLGTSGSNGPREQYF
TRBV12-3/TRBV12-4 CASRPSRGEAFF
TRBV24-1 CATSIRVGDKDTQPQHF
TRBV4-1 CASSVSGGSDEQFF
TRBV6-5 CASSYSSTAGYGYTF
TRBV5-1 CASSLGPGTEFNSPLHF